The 17 T cell receptor beta chains presented below share a single source sample, sequenced in a study of cytomegalovirus exposure and HLA in healthy donors. With 60 Vbeta and 13 Jbeta primers, the PCR was carried out. Measured with immunoSEQ multiplex PCR; TCRdb has only the in-frame clones, and not every one. This sample carries fewer than 80,000 clones, more than 75% of them seen once, and the ten largest clones take more than 3%. The specimen was PBMCs. These receptors all stem from a man between 18 and 35 years old in good health and CMV-seronegative.

The table lists this clone with a few counts. The chain couples TRBV19 to TRBJ1-1, with 9 bases identical to TRBD1. The germline V gene encodes CDR1 LNHDA and CDR2 SQIVND (reference sequence). Trimming removed 2 bases from V and 6 bases from J; junction bases left unmatched: 19. This CDR3 is 19 amino acids long. The CDR3 is CASSIFWAGTGILRPEAFF. CDR3 DNA sequence: TGTGCCAGTAGTATATTCTGGGCTGGGACAGGGATTCTGCGGCCTGAAGCTTTCTTT.

A few counts support this clone. The chain has TRBV6-5 and TRBJ1-2; 9 nucleotides align to TRBD1. The germline gives CDR1 MNHEY, CDR2 SVGAGI. The CDR3 contains 14 residues. The J segment lost 4 bases and the V segment lost 5 bases, leaving 5 bases of the junction unmatched. The CDR3 sequence is CASSEDRGGYGYTF. The CDR3 nucleotides read TGTGCCAGCAGTGAAGACAGGGGGGGCTATGGCTACACCTTC.

The V gene is TRBV6-1, the J gene TRBJ1-2; the D is unclear. Trimming took off 3 bases at V and 1 base at J, with 9 bases between the two ends. Looked up from germline, CDR1 is MNHNS and CDR2 is SASEGT. CDR3 size: 14 residues. This chain's CDR3 is CASSDQTFNYGYTF. The CDR3 bases are TGTGCCAGCAGTGACCAGACTTTTAACTATGGCTACACCTTC.

The chain recombines TRBV7-9 with TRBJ2-7, with 8 bases identical to TRBD2. There are 15 residues in the CDR3. The germline gives CDR1 SEHNR, CDR2 FQNEAQ (reference sequence). Germline trimming cut 1 base from V and 2 bases from J; bases unmatched to any gene: 4. CDR3 amino acids: CASSLVGSGAYEQYF. The DNA of the CDR3 is TGTGCCAGCAGCTTAGTTGGTAGCGGGGCCTACGAGCAGTACTTC.

The chain uses TRBV10-3 and TRBJ1-1; 7 nucleotides line up with TRBD1. This CDR3 is 16 amino acids long. Trimming took 4 bases from V and 1 from J; bases not matched to a gene: 9. CDR1 is ENHRY, CDR2 SYGVKD, per germline. The CDR3 region has the DNA TGTGCCATCAGTGGGCCTAAGGGACAGAGGAACACTGAAGCTTTCTTT. Protein sequence: CAISGPKGQRNTEAFF.

The chain links TRBV27 to TRBJ2-2, with D possibly TRBD1 on 5 matching bases. The V gene lost 6 bases and the J gene lost 0 bases, with 11 bases spanning the gap. The CDR3 totals 15 residues. Germline V gene lookup returns CDR1 MNHEY and CDR2 SMNVEV (reference sequence). CDR3 sequence reads: CASSRQNPNTGELFF. The DNA for the CDR3 is TGTGCCAGCAGCCGACAGAACCCGAACACCGGGGAGCTGTTTTTT.

Worth noting for this clone: The limits of the CDR3 on the DNA are not certain, so only TCRdb's listed CDR3 is given. This chain connects TRBV21-1 to TRBJ2-2; the table's D call TRBD1 went unverified against the DNA. TRBV21-1 is a known pseudogene. The CDR3 numbers 18 amino acids, ends counted. The CDR3 protein is CASTLPGWGTGATGELFF.

The chain couples TRBV5-6 to TRBJ2-7; a weak D match, TRBD2 (5 bases). The V gene's germline CDR1 is SGHDT and CDR2 YYEEEE. This CDR3 is built from 16 residues. Trimming removed 0 bases from V and 5 bases from J, with 18 bases in between. The CDR3 sequence: CASSLVGGGGLNEQYF. CDR3 sequence (DNA): TGTGCCAGCAGCTTGGTAGGCGGTGGAGGATTGAACGAGCAGTACTTC.

V and J are TRBV14 and TRBJ2-2; 7 bases match TRBD1. Unmatched junction bases numbered 17, after V lost 0 bases and J lost 1 base. CDR1 is SGHDN, CDR2 FVKESK, per germline. CDR3 length equals 21 residues. This CDR3 is CASSQDLIPLTGALNTGELFF. In DNA, the CDR3 is TGTGCCAGCAGCCAAGATCTTATCCCTCTTACAGGGGCTCTGAACACCGGGGAGCTGTTTTTT.

The rearrangement joins TRBV5-4 to TRBJ2-5; D might be TRBD1 (5 bases). Trimming removed 4 bases from V and 5 bases from J, with 15 bases in between. This CDR3 has 14 residues. CDR1 SGHNT and CDR2 YYREEE come from the germline V gene (reference sequence). The CDR3 coding sequence is TGTGCCAGCAGCCCTCAGGGTTATGGCGAGACCCAGTACTTC. It specifies CASSPQGYGETQYF.

This clone was picked up a small number of times. The chain couples TRBV7-9 to TRBJ2-5; D is perhaps TRBD1 (5 bases). CDR1 and CDR2 (germline): SEHNR, FQNEAQ (reference sequence). V shed 8 bases and J shed 4 bases, with 29 bases lying between them. This CDR3 is 18 amino acids long. The DNA for the CDR3 is TGTGCCAGCGGCCCCTGGGGCTTCAGGTCCCACCAAGGAGAGACCCAGTACTTC. Translating it yields CASGPWGFRSHQGETQYF.

The gene calls are TRBV5-1 and TRBJ1-6, with 7 bases matching TRBD1. This CDR3 comprises 16 residues. The germline V gene has CDR1 SGHRS and CDR2 YFSETQ. Germline trimming cut 0 bases from V and 7 bases from J; bases unmatched to any gene: 7. As DNA, the CDR3 is TGCGCCAGCAGCTTGGACGTGGACAGGCGGAATTCACCCCTCCACTTT. This translates into CASSLDVDRRNSPLHF.

The rearrangement links TRBV7-9 to TRBJ1-1; D is perhaps TRBD1 (6 bases). Germline CDR1 SEHNR, CDR2 FQNEAQ (reference sequence). This CDR3 is 14 amino acids long. Trimming took off 0 bases at V and 7 bases at J, with 12 bases between the two ends. The DNA of the CDR3 is TGTGCCAGCAGCTTAGCCGCGGGGGGCGGTGAAGCTTTCTTT. As protein: CASSLAAGGGEAFF.

The chain employs TRBV7-6 and TRBJ2-1; TRBD2 might be the D (6 bases). The germline V gene encodes CDR1 SGHVS and CDR2 FNYEAQ. The V end was cut by 7 bases, the J end by 10 bases, with 23 bases between. There are 15 residues in the CDR3. The CDR3 sequence is CASTLVGGLGREQFF. The DNA of the CDR3 is TGTGCCAGCACCCTAGTTGGGGGACTCGGGAGAGAGCAGTTCTTC.

There are a few counts of this clone. This sequence joins TRBV9 and TRBJ1-6, with 7 bases matching TRBD1. The CDR3 covers 16 residues. The V segment lost 3 bases and the J segment 8 bases; nucleotides outside the gene matches: 11. The germline gives CDR1 SGDLS, CDR2 YYNGEE. This CDR3 is CASSETPGQRHSPLHF. In nucleotides, the CDR3 is TGTGCCAGCAGCGAAACCCCGGGACAGAGACATTCACCCCTCCACTTT.

This clone has more than one count but fewer than ten. Here the CDR3 DNA reads TGTGCCAGCAGCCAGGCCGGGGGGTACGTTGAAGCTTTCTTT. Translation gives CASSQAGGYVEAFF. The chain combines TRBV5-6 with TRBJ1-1; TRBD1 might be the D (5 bases). Germline assignment: CDR1 SGHDT and CDR2 YYEEEE. The V end was cut by 4 bases, the J end by 7 bases, with 17 bases between. This CDR3 comprises 14 residues.

V usage is TRBV5-1 and J usage is TRBJ2-3, with 11 bases identical to TRBD2. The ends lost 6 bases at V and 0 bases at J; junction bases unmatched: 9. CDR1 SGHRS and CDR2 YFSETQ come from the germline V gene. This CDR3 comprises 17 residues. The DNA for the CDR3 is TGCGCCAGCACTAACCCCGGGACTAGCGGTAGCACAGATACGCAGTATTTT. It yields the protein CASTNPGTSGSTDTQYF.